This T cell receptor (beta chain) is from a study of OX40 agonist ivuxolimab in advanced cancers. The overall study: A mean age of roughly 62 years, range about 20 to 79, was recorded, and 70% to 85% were male. Whole-study findings and limits: Blood T cells, both CD4+ and CD8+, expanded clonally by week 6 at 0.1 to 3.0 mg/kg. The authors also found low normalized T-cell clonal expansion in some nonresponders. Relative to CD4+, CD8+ T cells held more expanded clones on average.

The assay was immunoSEQ multiplex PCR, and TCRdb's table has in-frame clones only and misses some. Here the sample spans just under 65,000 clones, about 90% being singletons. The junction had 2 bases not matched to a gene; V was cut back by 1 base and J by 2 bases. This CDR3 is built from 16 residues. Germline values: CDR1 LGHNT, CDR2 FRNRAP. As to this clone: The antigen is not known.

The chain couples TRBV12-5 to TRBJ2-3; 11 bases map to TRBD2. The sequence was obtained from an adult with an advanced solid tumor such as melanoma, head and neck, liver or kidney cancer. The source was CD4+ or CD8+ T cells sorted from blood, collected in a trial of the OX40 agonist ivuxolimab. The CDR3 loop reads CASGLGLAGNTDTQYF. The CDR3 DNA is TGTGCTAGTGGTTTGGGACTAGCGGGAAACACAGATACGCAGTATTTT.